This T cell receptor (beta chain) was documented in a study of cytomegalovirus exposure and HLA in healthy donors. In the case of this clone: Its specificity is unknown.

The PCR was carried out with 60 Vbeta primers and 13 Jbeta primers. Profiled with immunoSEQ multiplex PCR; TCRdb holds only in-frame clones, not every one. The sample holds more than 95,000 clones, 70% to 80% seen once. The CDR3 runs to 13 residues. Trimming stripped 2 bases from V and 5 bases from J, with 9 bases between. The germline V gene encodes CDR1 MDHEN and CDR2 SYDVKM. Study conclusions and caveats: When a later analysis was performed, an Asian-associated ancestry cluster reportedly had fewer N-insertions than the roughly 700-donor mean.

The chain recombines TRBV28 with TRBJ1-2, with D maybe TRBD1 (5 bases). The TCR was taken from a woman between 45 and 60 years old in good health and CMV-seropositive. Source material: PBMCs. CDR3 amino acids: CASSLGAIYGYTF. The CDR3 nucleotides read TGTGCCAGCAGTTTAGGGGCTATTTATGGCTACACCTTC.